This is a list of T cell receptor beta chains from one sample in a study of read filtering for tumor transcriptome and immune sequencing. MiXCR was run by TCRdb on the reads, yielding one entry per CDR3 protein. The table shows fewer than 50,000 distinct CDR3 sequences, with roughly 13% occurring only once. The sequencing input was a population of CD138-negative cells sorted from bone marrow. The receptor source for this set is a donor at least 40 years old with multiple myeloma. The CDR3 runs from the conserved cysteine through the conserved F or W. The D gene is left open where the match is weak. Size tells how often a clone was seen (once, few, many) or the class of an expanded clone, and some rows leave it out.

j_call: TRBJ2-1; d_call: NA; clone_size: many; cdr3_length: 15; v_call: TRBV14; cdr3_aa: CASSERSLVVNEQFF; cdr3_nt: TGTGCCAGCAGCGAAAGGTCTCTAGTTGTGAATGAGCAGTTCTTC
j_call: TRBJ2-6; d_call: NA; clone_size: many; cdr3_length: 14; v_call: TRBV6-2/TRBV6-3; cdr3_aa: CASSYSVGANVLTF; cdr3_nt: TGTGCCAGCAGTTACTCGGTTGGGGCCAACGTCCTGACTTTC
j_call: TRBJ2-1; d_call: TRBD2; clone_size: many; cdr3_length: 17; v_call: TRBV28; cdr3_aa: CASSSAVSREFYNEQFF; cdr3_nt: TGTGCCAGCAGTTCAGCGGTCTCGCGGGAGTTCTACAATGAGCAGTTCTTC
j_call: TRBJ2-5; d_call: NA; clone_size: many; cdr3_length: 14; v_call: TRBV28; cdr3_aa: CASSLGGVQETQYF; cdr3_nt: TGTGCCAGCAGTTTAGGGGGTGTCCAAGAGACCCAGTACTTC
j_call: TRBJ2-3; d_call: NA; clone_size: many; cdr3_length: 15; v_call: TRBV27; cdr3_aa: CASSLTSSSTDTQYF; cdr3_nt: TGTGCCAGCAGTTTAACTAGCAGTAGCACAGATACGCAGTATTTT
j_call: TRBJ2-7; d_call: TRBD2; clone_size: many; cdr3_length: 13; v_call: TRBV27; cdr3_aa: CASSPSGRIEQYF; cdr3_nt: TGTGCCAGCAGCCCTAGCGGGAGGATCGAGCAGTACTTC
j_call: TRBJ1-3; d_call: NA; clone_size: NA; cdr3_length: 17; v_call: TRBV28; cdr3_aa: CASSFGGGTFSGDTIYF; cdr3_nt: TGTGCCAGCAGTTTCGGAGGAGGAACGTTCTCTGGAGACACCATATATTTT
j_call: TRBJ1-5; d_call: NA; clone_size: few; cdr3_length: 13; v_call: TRBV29-1; cdr3_aa: CSVVQGVNQPQHF; cdr3_nt: TGCAGCGTTGTACAGGGAGTCAATCAGCCCCAGCATTTT
j_call: TRBJ2-7; d_call: NA; clone_size: many; cdr3_length: 13; v_call: TRBV7-9; cdr3_aa: CASSLVRGYEQYF; cdr3_nt: TGTGCCAGCAGCTTAGTCAGGGGCTACGAGCAGTACTTC
j_call: TRBJ2-2; d_call: NA; clone_size: many; cdr3_length: 8; v_call: TRBV28; cdr3_aa: CATGELFF; cdr3_nt: TGTGCCACCGGGGAGCTGTTTTTT
j_call: TRBJ2-1; d_call: NA; clone_size: many; cdr3_length: 14; v_call: TRBV9; cdr3_aa: CASSVDVLMVEQFF; cdr3_nt: TGTGCCAGCAGCGTAGACGTGTTGATGGTTGAGCAGTTCTTC
j_call: TRBJ2-5; d_call: TRBD1; clone_size: many; cdr3_length: 16; v_call: TRBV20-1; cdr3_aa: CSARGSGDRGRETQYF; cdr3_nt: TGCAGTGCTAGAGGATCGGGGGACAGGGGTAGGGAGACCCAGTACTTC
j_call: TRBJ2-7; d_call: TRBD2; clone_size: many; cdr3_length: 16; v_call: TRBV27; cdr3_aa: CASSLSFETSLPEQYF; cdr3_nt: TGTGCCAGCAGTTTATCTTTTGAGACTAGCCTCCCCGAGCAGTACTTC
j_call: TRBJ2-1; d_call: NA; clone_size: medium-sized; cdr3_length: 15; v_call: TRBV11-3; cdr3_aa: CASSHDGTLNNEQFF; cdr3_nt: TGTGCCAGCAGCCACGATGGGACCCTAAACAATGAGCAGTTCTTC
j_call: TRBJ2-7; d_call: NA; clone_size: many; cdr3_length: 14; v_call: TRBV5-1; cdr3_aa: CASSLVGHLYEQYF; cdr3_nt: TGCGCCAGCAGCTTGGTGGGACACCTCTACGAGCAGTACTTC
j_call: TRBJ2-7; d_call: TRBD1; clone_size: many; cdr3_length: 12; v_call: TRBV6-6; cdr3_aa: CASSYGTGVTYF; cdr3_nt: TGTGCCAGCAGTTATGGGACAGGGGTGACGTACTTC
j_call: TRBJ2-2; d_call: NA; clone_size: many; cdr3_length: 13; v_call: TRBV28; cdr3_aa: CASRVAGSGELFF; cdr3_nt: TGTGCCAGCAGGGTGGCGGGGTCCGGGGAGCTGTTTTTT
j_call: TRBJ2-1; d_call: NA; clone_size: many; cdr3_length: 17; v_call: TRBV15; cdr3_aa: CATSSIFRDKGDNEQFF; cdr3_nt: TGTGCCACCAGCAGCATATTCCGGGATAAGGGGGACAATGAGCAGTTCTTC
j_call: TRBJ1-2; d_call: NA; clone_size: NA; cdr3_length: 15; v_call: TRBV7-8; cdr3_aa: CASSLRVDGLYGYTF; cdr3_nt: TGTGCCAGCAGCTTAAGAGTCGACGGTCTCTATGGCTACACCTTC
j_call: TRBJ2-5; d_call: TRBD2; clone_size: few; cdr3_length: 15; v_call: TRBV20-1; cdr3_aa: CSARDGLAGDETQYF; cdr3_nt: TGCAGTGCTAGAGATGGACTAGCGGGAGACGAGACCCAGTACTTC
j_call: TRBJ2-1; d_call: TRBD2; clone_size: many; cdr3_length: 14; v_call: TRBV28; cdr3_aa: CASSLGGRAGEQFF; cdr3_nt: TGTGCCAGCAGTCTCGGCGGGAGGGCCGGTGAGCAGTTCTTC
j_call: TRBJ1-1; d_call: TRBD1; clone_size: NA; cdr3_length: 13; v_call: TRBV7-3; cdr3_aa: CASSKGQGGDAFF; cdr3_nt: TGTGCCAGCAGCAAGGGACAGGGAGGTGACGCTTTCTTT
j_call: TRBJ2-1; d_call: TRBD2; clone_size: many; cdr3_length: 13; v_call: TRBV11-2; cdr3_aa: CASSFGTSGAQFF; cdr3_nt: TGTGCCAGCAGTTTCGGGACTAGCGGGGCGCAGTTCTTC
j_call: TRBJ2-1; d_call: NA; clone_size: many; cdr3_length: 17; v_call: TRBV7-2; cdr3_aa: CASSLAASANSYNEQFF; cdr3_nt: TGTGCCAGCAGCTTAGCCGCCTCAGCGAACTCCTACAATGAGCAGTTCTTC
j_call: TRBJ2-3; d_call: TRBD2; clone_size: many; cdr3_length: 14; v_call: TRBV29-1; cdr3_aa: CSVDRGLNTDTQYF; cdr3_nt: TGCAGCGTTGATAGGGGACTAAACACAGATACGCAGTATTTT
j_call: TRBJ2-7; d_call: TRBD1; clone_size: few; cdr3_length: 15; v_call: TRBV7-2; cdr3_aa: CASSLAAGGAYEQYF; cdr3_nt: TGTGCCAGCAGCTTAGCAGCAGGGGGCGCCTACGAGCAGTACTTC
j_call: TRBJ2-1; d_call: TRBD2; clone_size: many; cdr3_length: 16; v_call: TRBV6-6; cdr3_aa: CASSYSRTRGSNEQFF; cdr3_nt: TGTGCCAGCAGTTACTCCAGGACTAGAGGATCCAATGAGCAGTTCTTC
j_call: TRBJ2-7; d_call: NA; clone_size: few; cdr3_length: 13; v_call: TRBV2; cdr3_aa: CASESGVTYEQYF; cdr3_nt: TGTGCCAGCGAGTCAGGTGTTACCTACGAGCAGTACTTC
j_call: TRBJ2-3; d_call: NA; clone_size: NA; cdr3_length: 15; v_call: TRBV4-1; cdr3_aa: CASSQRTDQTDTQYF; cdr3_nt: TGCGCCAGCAGCCAGCGGACTGACCAAACAGATACGCAGTATTTT